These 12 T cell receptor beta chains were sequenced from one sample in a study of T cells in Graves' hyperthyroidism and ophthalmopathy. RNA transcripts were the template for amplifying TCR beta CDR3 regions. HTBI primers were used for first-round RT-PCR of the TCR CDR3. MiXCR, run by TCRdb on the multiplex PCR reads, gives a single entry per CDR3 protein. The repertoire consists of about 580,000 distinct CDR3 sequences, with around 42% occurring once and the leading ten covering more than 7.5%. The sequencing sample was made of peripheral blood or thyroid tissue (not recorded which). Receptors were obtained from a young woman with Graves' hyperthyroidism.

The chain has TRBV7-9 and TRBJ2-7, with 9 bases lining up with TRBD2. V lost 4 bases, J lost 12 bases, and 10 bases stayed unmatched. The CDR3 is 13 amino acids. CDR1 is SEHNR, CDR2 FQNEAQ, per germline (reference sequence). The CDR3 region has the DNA TGTGCCAGCAGCTCCGGTGTCGGTAGCGGGAGGTACTTC. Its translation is CASSSGVGSGRYF. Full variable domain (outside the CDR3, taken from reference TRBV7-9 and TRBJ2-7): DTGVSQNPRHKITKRGQNVTFRCDPISEHNRLYWYRQTLGQGPEFLTYFQNEAQLEKSRLLSDRFSAERPKGSFSTLEIQRTEQGDSAMYLCASSSGVGSGRYFGPGTRLTVT.

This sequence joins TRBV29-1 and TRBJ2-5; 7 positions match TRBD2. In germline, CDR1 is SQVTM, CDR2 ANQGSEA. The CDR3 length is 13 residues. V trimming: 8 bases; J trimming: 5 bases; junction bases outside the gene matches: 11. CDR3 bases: TGCAGCTTAGTGGCGGGAGTGGGTGAGACCCAGTACTTC. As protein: CSLVAGVGETQYF. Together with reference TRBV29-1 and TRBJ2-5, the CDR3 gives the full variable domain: SAVISQKPSRDICQRGTSLTIQCQVDSQVTMMFWYRQQPGQSLTLIATANQGSEATYESGFVIDKFPISRPNLTFSTLTVSNMSPEDSSIYLCSLVAGVGETQYFGPGTRLLVL.

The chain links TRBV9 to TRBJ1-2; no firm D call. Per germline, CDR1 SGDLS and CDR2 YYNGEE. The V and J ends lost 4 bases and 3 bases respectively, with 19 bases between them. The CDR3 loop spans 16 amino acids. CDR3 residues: CASSSGLAGSDYGYTF. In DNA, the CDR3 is TGTGCCAGCAGCTCAGGACTAGCGGGATCGGACTATGGCTACACCTTC.

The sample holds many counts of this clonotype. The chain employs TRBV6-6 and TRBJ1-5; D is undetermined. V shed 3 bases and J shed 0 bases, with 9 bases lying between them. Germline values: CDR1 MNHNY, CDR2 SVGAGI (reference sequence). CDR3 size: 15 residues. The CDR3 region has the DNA TGTGCCAGCAGTTATCTTTCGGATAGCAATCAGCCCCAGCATTTT. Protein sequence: CASSYLSDSNQPQHF.

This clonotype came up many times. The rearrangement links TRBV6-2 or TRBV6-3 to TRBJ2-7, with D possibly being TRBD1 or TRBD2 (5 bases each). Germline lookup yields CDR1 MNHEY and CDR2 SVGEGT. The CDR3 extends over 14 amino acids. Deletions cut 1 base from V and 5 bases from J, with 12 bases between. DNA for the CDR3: TGTGCCAGCAGTTACTGGGGGAAGCAAGACGAGCAGTACTTC. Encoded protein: CASSYWGKQDEQYF.

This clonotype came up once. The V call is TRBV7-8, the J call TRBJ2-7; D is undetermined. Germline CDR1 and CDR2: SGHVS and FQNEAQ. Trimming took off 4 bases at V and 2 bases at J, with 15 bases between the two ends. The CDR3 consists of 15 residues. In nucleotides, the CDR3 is TGTGCCAGCAGCTCCCCGGAAGGTGAAACCTACGAGCAGTACTTC. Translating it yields CASSSPEGETYEQYF.

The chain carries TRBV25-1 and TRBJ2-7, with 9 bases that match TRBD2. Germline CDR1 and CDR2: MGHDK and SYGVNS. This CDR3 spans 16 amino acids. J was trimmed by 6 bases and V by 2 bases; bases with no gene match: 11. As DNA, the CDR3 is TGTGCCAGCAGTGAAAGTATTCTAGCGGGAAGTGGCGAGCAGTACTTC. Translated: CASSESILAGSGEQYF.

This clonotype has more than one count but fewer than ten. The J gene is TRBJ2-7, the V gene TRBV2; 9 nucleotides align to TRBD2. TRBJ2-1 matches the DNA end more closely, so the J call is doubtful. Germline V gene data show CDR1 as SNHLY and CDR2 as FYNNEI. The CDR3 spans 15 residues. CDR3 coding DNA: TGTGCCAGCAGTGAAAGACTAGCGGACTACAATGAGCAGTTCTTC. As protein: CASSERLADYNEQFF.

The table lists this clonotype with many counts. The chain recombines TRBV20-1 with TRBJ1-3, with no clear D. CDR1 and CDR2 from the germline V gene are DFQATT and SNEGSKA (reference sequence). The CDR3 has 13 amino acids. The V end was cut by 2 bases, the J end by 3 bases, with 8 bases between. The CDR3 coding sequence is TGCAGTGCTAGAACGGGTTTTGGAAACACCATATATTTT. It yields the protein CSARTGFGNTIYF.

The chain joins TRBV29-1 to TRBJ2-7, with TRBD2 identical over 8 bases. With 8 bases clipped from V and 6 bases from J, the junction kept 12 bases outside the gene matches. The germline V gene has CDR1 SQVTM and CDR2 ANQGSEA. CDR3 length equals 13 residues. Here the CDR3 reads CSSEIAGSGEQYF. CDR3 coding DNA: TGCAGCAGTGAAATAGCGGGATCGGGCGAGCAGTACTTC.

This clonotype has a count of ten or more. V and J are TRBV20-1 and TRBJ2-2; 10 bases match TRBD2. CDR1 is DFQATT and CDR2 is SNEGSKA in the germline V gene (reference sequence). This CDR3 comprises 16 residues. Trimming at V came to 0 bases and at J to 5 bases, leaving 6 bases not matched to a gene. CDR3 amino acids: CSARDAVAGGTGELFF. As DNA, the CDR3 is TGCAGTGCTAGAGATGCGGTAGCGGGAGGTACCGGGGAGCTGTTTTTT.

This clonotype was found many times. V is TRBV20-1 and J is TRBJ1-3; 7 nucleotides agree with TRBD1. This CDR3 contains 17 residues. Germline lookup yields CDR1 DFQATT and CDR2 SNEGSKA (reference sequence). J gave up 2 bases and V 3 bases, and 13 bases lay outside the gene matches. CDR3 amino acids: CSARVAPWTGAGNTIYF. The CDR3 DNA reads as TGCAGTGCTAGGGTCGCGCCTTGGACAGGTGCTGGAAACACCATATATTTT.